One sample yielded the 15 T cell receptor beta chains listed below, sequenced in a study of shared clonotypes between healthy human individuals. Sequencing used immunoSEQ multiplex PCR; TCRdb keeps in-frame clones, though not all of them. The table shows roughly 1.4 million clones, with about 98.5% occurring only once. The sample taken for sequencing was naive CD4+ T cells sorted from blood. Subset indicated: CD45RA+ positively selected. Source of these receptors: a man under 40 in good health.

This chain connects TRBV7-9 to TRBJ1-1; 9 bases match TRBD1. The V gene end was trimmed by 5 bases and the J gene end by 10 bases; junction bases not matched to a gene: 8. The length of the CDR3 is 13 residues. CDR1 SEHNR and CDR2 FQNEAQ come from the germline V gene (reference sequence). The CDR3: CASSVQTGGAAFF. The CDR3 coding sequence is TGTGCCAGCAGCGTCCAAACAGGGGGCGCAGCTTTCTTT.

The rearrangement uses TRBV11-2 and TRBJ2-1; 7 positions match TRBD2. Trimming took 1 base from V and 3 from J; bases not matched to a gene: 6. The germline V gene encodes CDR1 SGHAT and CDR2 FQNNGV. The CDR3 loop spans 16 amino acids. As DNA, the CDR3 is TGTGCCAGCAGCTTAGTACGGCTAGCGGACTACAATGAGCAGTTCTTC. Protein product: CASSLVRLADYNEQFF.

The J gene is TRBJ2-2, the V gene TRBV5-1; D is ambiguous. Per the germline V gene, CDR1 is SGHRS and CDR2 is YFSETQ. V was cut by 0 bases and J by 0 bases, with 15 bases left in between. CDR3 length equals 18 residues. The CDR3 DNA sequence: TGCGCCAGCAGCTTGGTTCCCTCGGTGGGCGCGAACACCGGGGAGCTGTTTTTT. Protein: CASSLVPSVGANTGELFF.

The chain employs TRBV5-1 and TRBJ2-1; 16 bases line up with TRBD2. The germline V gene has CDR1 SGHRS and CDR2 YFSETQ. This CDR3 region has 17 residues. V was clipped by 1 base and J by 8 bases; unmatched bases: 6. CDR3 coding DNA: TGCGCCAGCAGCTTGCTACCGGGACTAGCGGGAGGGGATGAGCAGTTCTTC. This translates into CASSLLPGLAGGDEQFF.

The V call is TRBV4-3, the J call TRBJ2-3; D gene unclear. CDR1 and CDR2 from the germline V gene are LGHNA and YSLEER. V lost 0 bases and J lost 3, with 10 bases in between. The CDR3 spans 15 residues. CDR3 loop: CASSQETVITDTQYF. CDR3 DNA: TGCGCCAGCAGCCAAGAGACTGTTATAACAGATACGCAGTATTTT.

The chain recombines TRBV5-4 with TRBJ2-3; 12 positions agree with TRBD2. The CDR3 contains 15 residues. V lost 4 bases and J lost 7; bases outside the gene matches: 7. Germline V CDR1 and CDR2: SGHNT, YYREEE (reference sequence). The CDR3 bases are TGTGCCAGCAGCCCGACTAGCGGGAGTCAAAATACGCAGTATTTT. It codes for CASSPTSGSQNTQYF. Using reference TRBV5-4 and TRBJ2-3 for the parts outside the CDR3, the full variable domain is ETGVTQSPTHLIKTRGQQVTLRCSSQSGHNTVSWYQQALGQGPQFIFQYYREEENGRGNFPPRFSGLQFPNYSSELNVNALELDDSALYLCASSPTSGSQNTQYFGPGTRLTVL.

The chain couples TRBV28 to TRBJ2-7, with D uncertain. This CDR3 is 14 amino acids long. CDR1 MDHEN and CDR2 SYDVKM come from the germline V gene. Trimming pared 4 bases from V and 0 bases from J, leaving 10 bases between. The CDR3 DNA reads as TGTGCCAGCAGTTATGGTCAGTTCTCCTACGAGCAGTACTTC. Translating it yields CASSYGQFSYEQYF.

The J gene is TRBJ2-2, the V gene TRBV9, with D perhaps matching TRBD1 (5 bases). Trimming left V 4 bases short and J 7 bases short, with 8 bases between. This CDR3 region has 12 residues. CDR1 is SGDLS, CDR2 YYNGEE, per germline. The CDR3 nucleotides read TGTGCCAGCAGCCTAAGGGGCGGGGAGCTGTTTTTT. As protein: CASSLRGGELFF.

The chain uses TRBV5-1 and TRBJ2-1, with D uncertain. Trimming stripped 0 bases from V and 8 bases from J, with 18 bases between. CDR3 length: 16 residues. CDR1 and CDR2 (germline): SGHRS, YFSETQ. This CDR3 is CASSLAVDPSWDEQFF. The CDR3 DNA follows: TGCGCCAGCAGCTTGGCCGTAGATCCTTCGTGGGATGAGCAGTTCTTC.

The chain couples TRBV5-8 to TRBJ2-7; tentatively, D is TRBD2 (6 bases). The ends were cut back, 1 base at V and 6 bases at J, with 11 bases in the middle. Germline lookup yields CDR1 SGHTS and CDR2 YDEGEE. This CDR3 has 13 amino acids. The DNA for the CDR3 is TGTGCCAGCAGCTTGTGGCAGGGAGGCGAGCAGTACTTC. Amino acids: CASSLWQGGEQYF.

The rearrangement links TRBV10-3 to TRBJ1-4; D uncertain. The germline gives CDR1 ENHRY, CDR2 SYGVKD. The CDR3 loop spans 15 amino acids. Trimming removed 6 bases from V and 8 bases from J, with 19 bases in between. The CDR3 loop is CAISAATLGEEKLFF. The CDR3 nucleotides read TGTGCCATCAGCGCCGCGACCCTAGGAGAGGAAAAACTGTTTTTT.

The chain is built from TRBV18 and TRBJ2-7; 9 positions match TRBD1. Germline V gives CDR1 KGHSH, CDR2 LQKENI. This CDR3 has 16 residues. V was clipped by 3 bases and J by 7 bases; unmatched bases: 13. The chain's CDR3 is CASSPRGQGLLGEQYF. CDR3 nucleotides: TGTGCCAGCTCACCCAGGGGACAGGGCCTTCTCGGAGAGCAGTACTTC.

V gene TRBV6-1 combines with J gene TRBJ2-7; 7 nucleotides line up with TRBD1. J gave up 3 bases and V 5 bases, and 10 bases lay outside the gene matches. CDR1 is MNHNS and CDR2 is SASEGT in the germline V gene. This CDR3 contains 15 residues. CDR3 in DNA: TGTGCCAGCAGTCGACAGGGAACAAATGTCTACGAGCAGTACTTC. This translates into CASSRQGTNVYEQYF.

The table lists this clone with a count of one. This sequence joins TRBV5-6 and TRBJ2-4, with D possibly TRBD2 on 5 matching bases. Looked up from germline, CDR1 is SGHDT and CDR2 is YYEEEE. Trimming shortened V by 2 bases and J by 1 base, and 13 bases separated the two germline ends. This CDR3 is built from 16 residues. The chain's CDR3 is CASSLRDVGAKNIQYF. CDR3 sequence (DNA): TGTGCCAGCAGCTTACGGGATGTGGGGGCCAAAAACATTCAGTACTTC.

This chain connects TRBV30 to TRBJ2-3; 15 positions match TRBD2. The J segment lost 6 bases and the V segment lost 2 bases, leaving 6 bases of the junction unmatched. CDR1 and CDR2 from the germline V gene are GTSNPN and SVGIG (reference sequence). This CDR3 spans 16 amino acids. The CDR3 is CAWSPGLAGGSDTQYF. CDR3 in DNA: TGTGCCTGGAGTCCCGGACTAGCGGGAGGGTCCGATACGCAGTATTTT.